This paragraph reports one T cell receptor beta chain. Its antigen remains unidentified. It was ten milliliters of peripheral blood that were drawn from each donor. The CDR3 sequence is 17 residues long. The germline CDR1 and CDR2 sequences are SGHTA and FQGNSA. The V segment lost 1 base and the J segment 6 bases; nucleotides outside the gene matches: 13. This record comes from a study of blood T cells in healthy people across ages. Study-level background: Capturing about one barcoded beta molecule per two T cells was achieved by template switching. Study observations and caveats: Long-lived and aged donors differed, with more naive CD4+ cells and higher diversity in the long-lived. With unsorted PBMCs, a conclusive comparison of naive versus antigen-experienced cells was not possible.

It was with a sample-barcoded 5' primer and a J-beta primer mix that a second PCR of roughly 6 to 11 cycles was run. TCRdb itself ran the 5' RACE reads through MiXCR, one entry per CDR3 protein. The profile covers 800,000 or so distinct CDR3 sequences, with just under 25% appearing a single time and 3% to 4.5% taken by the ten largest. A further study also used this sample, focusing on T cells of mothers and their children.

This receptor was taken from a boy younger than 18 in good health. The sequenced sample consisted of blood. The chain joins TRBV7-2 to TRBJ2-7; 9 positions agree with TRBD2. The CDR3, as DNA: TGTGCCAGCAGCTTAGTGGGGCTGACTAGCGGCCCCACCGAGCAGTACTTC. It is translated as CASSLVGLTSGPTEQYF.